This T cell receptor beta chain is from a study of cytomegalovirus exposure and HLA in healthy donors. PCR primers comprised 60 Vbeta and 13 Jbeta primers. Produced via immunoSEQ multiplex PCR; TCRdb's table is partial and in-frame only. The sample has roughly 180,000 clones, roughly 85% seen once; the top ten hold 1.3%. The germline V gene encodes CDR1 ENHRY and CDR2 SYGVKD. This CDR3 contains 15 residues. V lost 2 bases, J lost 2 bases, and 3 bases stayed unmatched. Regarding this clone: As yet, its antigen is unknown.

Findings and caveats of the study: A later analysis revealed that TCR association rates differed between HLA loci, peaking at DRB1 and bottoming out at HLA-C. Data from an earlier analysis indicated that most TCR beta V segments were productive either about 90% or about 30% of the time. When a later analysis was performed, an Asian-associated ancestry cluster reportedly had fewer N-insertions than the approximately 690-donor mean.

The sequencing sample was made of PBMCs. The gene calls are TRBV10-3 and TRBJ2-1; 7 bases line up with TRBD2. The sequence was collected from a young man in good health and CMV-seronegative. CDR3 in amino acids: CAISEGGRTYNEQFF. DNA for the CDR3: TGTGCCATCAGTGAGGGCGGGAGAACCTACAATGAGCAGTTCTTC.